This T cell receptor beta chain was recovered during a study of CD8+ T cells in alopecia areata. Study-level results: Scalp sample sequencing also detects resident alphabeta T cells of normal skin.

Extraction of RNA preceded its reverse transcription into cDNA, which served as the sequencing template. Profiling relied on immunoSEQ multiplex PCR, and the TCRdb table lists in-frame clones only, not all of them. The sample contains 130,000 to 150,000 clones, about 51% of which appear only once. From PBMCs, CD4+ and CD8+ T cells were sorted. The CDR3 spans 15 residues. Trimming shortened V by 10 bases and J by 0 bases, and 19 bases separated the two germline ends. Germline values: CDR1 MNHEY, CDR2 SMNVEV (reference sequence). For this clone: The antigen is not known.

The source material was CD4+ T cells sorted from blood, sampled at week 0. This clonotype originated in a human donor with alopecia areata. The chain uses TRBV27 and TRBJ2-7; D might be TRBD1 or TRBD2, each matching 6 bases. DNA of the CDR3: TGTGCCACCAGGCCGGGGGCAGCCAGCTCCTACGAGCAGTACTTC. Its protein is CATRPGAASSYEQYF.